This TCR beta chain was observed in a study of regulatory T cells in long-lasting Graves disease. On the study more broadly: In persistent Graves' disease, antithyroid drugs had been taken for over 5 years and TSH receptor antibodies stayed positive.

General study results and limits: Favored gene segments in persistent disease were TRBV28, TRBJ1-2 and TRBJ2-5. Persistent-disease Graves' patients showed less TCR diversity than new cases.

This clonotype was seen many times. Its antigen is as yet unknown. For TCR beta, libraries came from iRepertoire HTBI primers and Arm-PCR of CDR3 regions. MiXCR, applied by TCRdb to the multiplex PCR reads, yields one record per CDR3 protein. Of about half a million distinct CDR3 sequences detected, about 20% appear once; the ten largest clones hold under 15%. Specified time point: persistent/refractory GD, antithyroid drugs over 5 years with positive TRAb. PBMCs provided the RNA from which the TCR library was made. V lost 3 bases and J 7 bases, leaving 10 bases between the germline ends. CDR3 length equals 13 residues. CDR1 is GTSNPN and CDR2 is SVGIG in the germline V gene (reference sequence).

The receptor was derived from a female donor with Graves disease. The chain couples TRBV30 to TRBJ1-6; unclear D gene. The source was peripheral blood mononuclear cells (PBMCs), collected when the disease was refractory, from a patient treated with antithyroid drugs. The CDR3, as DNA: TGTGCCTGGAGGTCACGGGCAAATTCACCCCTCCACTTT. This sequence encodes CAWRSRANSPLHF.